These 27 T cell receptor beta chains share one sample of origin, sequenced in a study of PD-1 blockade in classical Hodgkin lymphoma. Noted time point: newly diagnosed, previously untreated cHL patient sample. Magnetic negative selection was used to purify CD4+ T cells from thawed PBMCs. Clones were sequenced by immunoSEQ multiplex PCR, and TCRdb holds only the in-frame ones, with some missing. The sample contains about 21,000 clones, roughly four fifths of which appear only once. Specimen: CD4+ T cells from blood. All receptors come from a human donor with classical Hodgkin lymphoma.

The CDR3 protein is CATSRAPVAEQYF. Here the CDR3 DNA reads TGTGCCACCAGCAGAGCTCCGGTCGCTGAGCAGTACTTC. V and J are TRBV15 and TRBJ2-7; D is undetermined. Germline-derived CDR1 and CDR2 are LNHNV and YYDKDF (reference sequence). CDR3 length: 13 residues. Trimming removed 1 base at V and 7 bases at J, with 11 bases between.

The chain employs TRBV7-8 and TRBJ1-3; tentatively, D is TRBD1 (6 bases). Germline V gene data show CDR1 as SGHVS and CDR2 as FQNEAQ. The CDR3 loop spans 16 amino acids. With 5 bases removed from V and 1 base from J, the gap between germline ends came to 15 bases. The DNA of the CDR3 is TGTGCCAGCAGCCCTGCCAGGGGCGGATCTGGAAACACCATATATTTT. Translation: CASSPARGGSGNTIYF.

This rearrangement joins TRBV13 to TRBJ2-2; a possible D gene is TRBD2 (5 bases). Trimming stripped 2 bases from V and 3 bases from J, with 10 bases between. Germline V lookup: CDR1 PRHDT, CDR2 FYEKMQ (reference sequence). This CDR3 is 15 amino acids long. The CDR3 loop is CASSLRSRDTGELFF. The DNA for the CDR3 is TGTGCCAGCAGCTTACGCTCGCGGGACACCGGGGAGCTGTTTTTT.

The J gene is TRBJ2-1, the V gene TRBV20-1; no reliable D call. CDR3 length: 11 residues. Germline V gives CDR1 DFQATT, CDR2 SNEGSKA (reference sequence). Here the CDR3 reads CRATVYNEQFF. The DNA for the CDR3 is TGCAGGGCCACAGTATACAATGAGCAGTTCTTC.

The chain combines TRBV6-5 with TRBJ2-2; the match to TRBD1 covers 8 bases. This CDR3 spans 15 amino acids. The V gene end was trimmed by 8 bases and the J gene end by 5 bases; junction bases not matched to a gene: 10. The germline V gene has CDR1 MNHEY and CDR2 SVGAGI. DNA of the CDR3: TGTGCCAGCCTAGAAGGACAGGGCCAGACCGGGGAGCTGTTTTTT. It specifies CASLEGQGQTGELFF.

This chain links TRBV29-1 with TRBJ2-7; 9 nucleotides line up with TRBD2. CDR1 is SQVTM and CDR2 is ANQGSEA in the germline V gene. CDR3 length: 11 amino acids. CDR3 loop: CAGGEHYEQYF. CDR3 bases: TGCGCGGGGGGGGAACACTACGAGCAGTACTTC.

This chain links TRBV4-2 with TRBJ2-7; D might be TRBD1 (6 bases). The CDR3 spans 16 residues. The germline V gene encodes CDR1 LGHNA and CDR2 YNFKEQ. V was pared by 0 bases and J by 6 bases, with 18 bases between. The CDR3 DNA sequence: TGTGCCAGCAGCCAAGAAGGTTGGGGACAAGGGGGCGAGCAGTACTTC. Encoded protein: CASSQEGWGQGGEQYF.

CDR3 sequence reads: CASSLPTPSSYEQYF. CDR3 nucleotides: TGTGCCAGCAGTTTACCGACACCCAGCTCCTACGAGCAGTACTTC. V is TRBV28 and J is TRBJ2-7; D gene uncertain. V dropped 2 bases and J dropped 0 bases, with 11 bases sitting between them. This CDR3 spans 15 amino acids. Germline lookup yields CDR1 MDHEN and CDR2 SYDVKM.

The rearrangement links TRBV6-5 to TRBJ2-3, with 11 bases matching TRBD2. Germline values: CDR1 MNHEY, CDR2 SVGAGI. V lost 6 bases to trimming and J lost 5 bases; unmatched junction nucleotides: 4. The CDR3 is 14 amino acids. CDR3 region: CASSLGLAGDTQYF. The DNA of the CDR3 is TGTGCCAGCAGCCTCGGACTAGCGGGAGATACGCAGTATTTT.

This chain uses TRBV6-5 with TRBJ2-7, with TRBD1 matching 9 bases. Germline CDR1 and CDR2: MNHEY and SVGAGI. There are 14 residues in the CDR3. V trimming: 6 bases; J trimming: 5 bases; junction bases outside the gene matches: 8. CDR3 sequence reads: CASSPGTGLHEQYF. The CDR3 nucleotides are TGTGCCAGCAGCCCCGGGACAGGGCTCCACGAGCAGTACTTC.

The chain carries TRBV21-1 and TRBJ2-6. TRBV21-1 is noted as a pseudogene. CDR3 size: 20 residues. This CDR3 is CASSKFISEGFLAGANVLTF. The CDR3 coding sequence is TGTGCCAGCAGCAAATTCATATCGGAAGGGTTTCTAGCTGGGGCCAACGTCCTGACTTTC.

This chain uses TRBV7-2 with TRBJ2-5, with D perhaps being TRBD1 or TRBD2 (6 bases each). V was trimmed by 1 base and J by 5 bases, leaving 17 bases between them. The CDR3 contains 16 residues. CDR1 and CDR2 (germline): SGHTA, FQGNSA. The CDR3 coding sequence is TGTGCCAGCAGCTTAGTTCCGGGGGCCCCCGGGGAGACCCAGTACTTC. Translated: CASSLVPGAPGETQYF.

The V and J genes are TRBV28 and TRBJ1-3; 9 bases map to TRBD1. There are 14 residues in the CDR3. Per the germline V gene, CDR1 is MDHEN and CDR2 is SYDVKM. V trimming: 6 bases; J trimming: 4 bases; junction bases outside the gene matches: 4. This CDR3 is CASSEDRGGNTIYF. The CDR3 region has the DNA TGTGCCAGCAGCGAGGACAGGGGCGGAAACACCATATATTTT.

The chain has TRBV5-1 and TRBJ1-3, with 7 nucleotides matching TRBD1. CDR1 and CDR2 (germline): SGHRS, YFSETQ. The junction had 10 bases not matched to a gene; V was cut back by 1 base and J by 0 bases. The CDR3 runs to 18 residues. The CDR3 region has the DNA TGCGCCAGCAGCTTGCGTACCGGGGACAGCCTCTCTGGAAACACCATATATTTT. Its translation is CASSLRTGDSLSGNTIYF.

The chain uses TRBV6-1 and TRBJ2-7; 8 bases are a match to TRBD1. V shed 0 bases and J 6 bases; nucleotides not matched to a gene: 10. CDR3 length: 16 amino acids. CDR1 MNHNS and CDR2 SASEGT come from the germline V gene. The CDR3 DNA follows: TGTGCCAGCAGTGAAGCTCGACAGGGGTGGATCTTCGAGCAGTACTTC. This gives the protein CASSEARQGWIFEQYF.

In its sample, this clone was seen a few times. The rearrangement joins TRBV2 to TRBJ1-2; 9 bases are shared with TRBD1. The CDR3 is made up of 13 amino acids. Germline-derived CDR1 and CDR2 are SNHLY and FYNNEI. The V gene end was trimmed by 1 base and the J gene end by 10 bases; junction bases not matched to a gene: 4. The CDR3 region has the DNA TGTGCCAGCAGTGAAGGCACAGGGGGCTACTACACCTTC. Amino acid sequence: CASSEGTGGYYTF.

CDR3 residues: CASSAAEDSWNTEAFF. DNA of the CDR3: TGTGCCAGTAGCGCCGCCGAGGACAGTTGGAACACTGAAGCTTTCTTT. The V and J genes are TRBV19 and TRBJ1-1; perhaps TRBD1 as D (6 bases). The CDR3 is 16 amino acids. CDR1 and CDR2 (germline): LNHDA, SQIVND (reference sequence). The germline V and J ends were trimmed by 6 bases and 1 base, with 18 bases remaining between them.

The count of this clone is one. This sequence joins TRBV29-1 and TRBJ1-1; possible D gene TRBD1, 6 bases. From germline, CDR1 is SQVTM and CDR2 ANQGSEA. The V end lost 7 bases, the J end lost 3 bases, and 12 bases lay between the germline ends. This CDR3 has 12 amino acids. Here the CDR3 reads CSDRTADTEAFF. Here the CDR3 DNA reads TGCAGCGATAGGACAGCGGACACTGAAGCTTTCTTT.

V usage is TRBV19 and J usage is TRBJ2-1; possibly TRBD2 for D (5 bases). The CDR3 is 17 residues long. Trimming took off 3 bases at V and 9 bases at J, with 24 bases between the two ends. Germline lookup yields CDR1 LNHDA and CDR2 SQIVND (reference sequence). The CDR3 protein is CASSIARTLGTRIEQFF. In DNA, the CDR3 is TGTGCCAGTAGTATTGCCCGTACCCTTGGAACTAGAATTGAGCAGTTCTTC.

V gene TRBV9 combines with J gene TRBJ1-5; D not certain. Germline assignment: CDR1 SGDLS and CDR2 YYNGEE. Trimming pared 3 bases from V and 5 bases from J, leaving 12 bases between. The CDR3 contains 14 residues. The CDR3 region is CASSEGVIDQPQHF. In nucleotides, the CDR3 is TGTGCCAGCAGCGAGGGAGTAATCGATCAGCCCCAGCATTTT.

The chain joins TRBV15 to TRBJ2-4; the match to TRBD1 covers 10 bases. The CDR3 covers 16 residues. J was trimmed by 5 bases and V by 1 base; bases with no gene match: 5. CDR1 and CDR2 from the germline V gene are LNHNV and YYDKDF (reference sequence). DNA of the CDR3: TGTGCCACCAGCAGAGTGACCGGGACAGGGGAAAACATTCAGTACTTC. This gives the protein CATSRVTGTGENIQYF.

The chain links TRBV28 to TRBJ2-1; the D gene is possibly TRBD1 (5 bases). The CDR3 loop spans 18 amino acids. V lost 1 base and J 0 bases, leaving 16 bases between the germline ends. Germline lookup yields CDR1 MDHEN and CDR2 SYDVKM. The CDR3 coding sequence is TGTGCCAGCAGTTTATTCCCGTCTTACAGGAGCTCCTACAATGAGCAGTTCTTC. Amino acid sequence: CASSLFPSYRSSYNEQFF. Using reference TRBV28 and TRBJ2-1 for the parts outside the CDR3, the full variable domain is DVKVTQSSRYLVKRTGEKVFLECVQDMDHENMFWYRQDPGLGLRLIYFSYDVKMKEKGDIPEGYSVSREKKERFSLILESASTNQTSMYLCASSLFPSYRSSYNEQFFGPGTRLTVL.

The rearrangement links TRBV18 to TRBJ2-2; a weak D match, TRBD2 (5 bases). V was trimmed by 4 bases and J by 4 bases, leaving 7 bases between them. This CDR3 is built from 13 residues. In germline, CDR1 is KGHSH, CDR2 LQKENI. The CDR3 region is CASSRTSTGELFF. Written as DNA, the CDR3 is TGTGCCAGCTCACGAACTAGCACCGGGGAGCTGTTTTTT.

This clone was found a few times. This chain uses TRBV2 with TRBJ1-2; no firm D call. The CDR3 totals 14 residues. From germline, CDR1 is SNHLY and CDR2 FYNNEI. The V and J ends lost 5 bases and 0 bases respectively, with 10 bases between them. CDR3 protein: CASSFLEANYGYTF. The CDR3 nucleotides are TGTGCCAGCAGTTTCCTTGAGGCTAACTATGGCTACACCTTC.

V is TRBV5-1 and J is TRBJ1-4, with 8 bases matching TRBD1. Per the germline V gene, CDR1 is SGHRS and CDR2 is YFSETQ. The length of the CDR3 is 14 residues. The J segment lost 8 bases and the V segment lost 2 bases, leaving 5 bases of the junction unmatched. This CDR3 is CASSFGQGGEKLFF. CDR3 in DNA: TGCGCCAGCAGCTTCGGACAGGGTGGGGAAAAACTGTTTTTT.

The rearrangement links TRBV29-1 to TRBJ2-3; no clear D. Germline CDR1 reads SQVTM; CDR2 reads ANQGSEA. This CDR3 comprises 14 residues. Trimming pared 4 bases from V and 0 bases from J, leaving 11 bases between. DNA for the CDR3: TGCAGCGTTGTCCCTCGGGCTAGCACAGATACGCAGTATTTT. Translating it yields CSVVPRASTDTQYF.

The gene calls are TRBV7-2 and TRBJ2-7; D is uncertain. This CDR3 comprises 14 residues. Per germline, CDR1 SGHTA and CDR2 FQGNSA. Between the trimmed V and J ends, which lost 0 bases and 5 bases, there was a span of 11 bases. CDR3 amino acids: CASSLAGTLHEQYF. Here the CDR3 DNA reads TGTGCCAGCAGCTTAGCGGGAACCCTCCACGAGCAGTACTTC.